The 8 T cell receptor beta chains given below trace back to one sample, sequenced in a study of cytomegalovirus exposure and HLA in healthy donors. Amplification used 60 Vbeta primers and 13 Jbeta primers. Clones were read by immunoSEQ multiplex PCR, and TCRdb kept only the in-frame ones, dropping some. This table has roughly 30,000 clones, 85% to 90% appearing once. The sequenced material came from PBMCs. The receptor source for this set is a boy between 5 and 17 years old in good health and CMV-seronegative.

The V gene is TRBV7-9, the J gene TRBJ2-3; TRBD1 matches 9 bases. This CDR3 region has 16 residues. The V segment lost 4 bases and the J segment 6 bases; nucleotides outside the gene matches: 11. The germline V gene encodes CDR1 SEHNR and CDR2 FQNEAQ (reference sequence). The CDR3 DNA sequence: TGTGCCAGCAGCTCCCTATTGGGACAGGGTAGGGATACGCAGTATTTT. Translation gives CASSSLLGQGRDTQYF.

This clone was seen a few times. The identical CDR3 is also encoded by other nucleotide sequences in the sample. The J gene is TRBJ2-6, the V gene TRBV4-3; D is possibly TRBD1 (5 bases). CDR3 length equals 16 residues. V lost 0 bases to trimming and J lost 1 base, with 7 bases between them. Looked up from germline, CDR1 is LGHNA and CDR2 is YSLEER. CDR3 bases: TGCGCCAGCAGCCAAGAGGCAGGGTCTGGGGCCAACGTCCTGACTTTC. Its protein product is CASSQEAGSGANVLTF.

The chain uses TRBV14 and TRBJ2-3; unclear D gene. Germline assignment: CDR1 SGHDN and CDR2 FVKESK. This CDR3 spans 12 amino acids. V lost 5 bases and J 2 bases, leaving 5 bases between the germline ends. The CDR3 spells CASSDFTDTQYF. In nucleotides, the CDR3 is TGTGCCAGCAGCGACTTCACAGATACGCAGTATTTT.

The gene calls are TRBV29-1 and TRBJ2-7; 9 positions match TRBD1. This CDR3 has 15 residues. V dropped 0 bases and J dropped 2; count of bases not matched to a gene: 5. Germline-derived CDR1 and CDR2 are SQVTM and ANQGSEA. CDR3 nucleotides: TGCAGCGTTGAAGATCCGAGACAGGGGGCCTACGAGCAGTACTTC. It yields the protein CSVEDPRQGAYEQYF.

This rearrangement joins TRBV5-4 to TRBJ1-2; D is uncertain. The CDR3 runs to 14 residues. V was trimmed by 3 bases and J by 5 bases, leaving 14 bases between them. Germline V gene lookup returns CDR1 SGHNT and CDR2 YYREEE (reference sequence). The CDR3: CASSSSLAAYGYTF. Here the CDR3 DNA reads TGTGCCAGCAGCTCCTCCCTAGCCGCGTATGGCTACACCTTC.

V is TRBV7-8 and J is TRBJ2-6; 12 bases align to TRBD1. This CDR3 is built from 19 residues. V lost 7 bases to trimming and J lost 3 bases; unmatched junction nucleotides: 13. Germline CDR1 reads SGHVS; CDR2 reads FQNEAQ. CDR3 in DNA: TGTGCCAGCAAATCACCTCGGGACAGGGGGCAAAGTGGGGCCAACGTCCTGACTTTC. This encodes CASKSPRDRGQSGANVLTF.

The chain uses TRBV4-2 and TRBJ2-7; 8 positions match TRBD2. Unmatched junction bases numbered 8, after V lost 0 bases and J lost 7 bases. This CDR3 region has 15 residues. Germline V gene sequence: CDR1 LGHNA, CDR2 YNFKEQ. The CDR3 sequence: CASSQDSGGRREQYF. For the CDR3, the DNA is TGTGCCAGCAGCCAAGATTCGGGGGGGAGAAGGGAGCAGTACTTC.

V gene TRBV6-5 combines with J gene TRBJ2-5, with D tentatively TRBD1 (7 bases). Looked up from germline, CDR1 is MNHEY and CDR2 is SVGAGI. This CDR3 comprises 15 residues. V was trimmed by 0 bases and J by 5 bases, leaving 13 bases between them. The CDR3 DNA follows: TGTGCCAGCAGTTACTCGACTAGGGGGCGGGAGACCCAGTACTTC. This translates into CASSYSTRGRETQYF.